This T cell receptor (beta chain) comes out of a study of Graves' ophthalmopathy and Graves' hyperthyroidism (dated by TCRdb to 2017 to 2018). Regarding the research as a whole: Peripheral blood was collected before any treatment was given, at the time of initial diagnosis. Once sampling was done, hyperthyroidism patients were given methimazole at a starting dose of 30 mg daily, while ophthalmopathy patients were given high-dose intravenous methylprednisolone. The independent validation cohort included 18 hyperthyroidism patients plus 17 patients who later progressed from hyperthyroidism to ophthalmopathy. In about 6 hyperthyroidism patients, the T-cell repertoire of thyroid tissue was compared with the T-cell repertoire of blood. In total, 120 to 150 blood samples were TCR-sequenced: 40 to 45 ophthalmopathy, around 75 hyperthyroidism and approximately 17 hyperthyroidism-to-ophthalmopathy patients. The study used TCR beta repertoire signatures to distinguish Graves' ophthalmopathy from Graves' hyperthyroidism and to predict progression to ophthalmopathy. To explore V-J signatures distinguishing ophthalmopathy from hyperthyroidism, a discovery set of about a hundred patients (roughly 44 ophthalmopathy, 55 to 60 stable hyperthyroidism) was enrolled. Here is what the overall study found, with its caveats: Among expanded thyroid clonotypes with frequency above 0.001, most also showed up in blood, which suggests that blood repertoires may reflect the thyroid immune response. In validation, the model predicted ophthalmopathy progression with 55% to 71% sensitivity and around 72% specificity; more than ten predicted patients were CT-confirmed with GO in a median of around 6 months. Sample size was not statistically predetermined, and group allocation was not concealed from the investigators. In cross-validation, the 13-signature model distinguished ophthalmopathy from stable hyperthyroidism with around 90% sensitivity and about 81% specificity, while in the test set the corresponding values were 80% and 75%.

Ophthalmopathy patients were characterized by moderately to severely active disease, a Clinical Activity Score of at least 3, a NOSPECS grade of at least 4, and a disease duration under 3 months. Anyone with other autoimmune diseases, uncontrolled infections, pregnancy or lactation was excluded from the study. Diagnosis was based on clinical symptoms, serum thyroxine, TRAb, thyroid ultrasound and orbital computed tomography. Using Ficoll-Paque density gradient centrifugation, PBMCs were isolated from about 9.4 ml of fresh peripheral blood. Trizol reagent was used to extract the total RNA, and its quality was then checked on an Agilent 2100 Bioanalyzer. There are many counts of this clonotype. Its antigen remains unidentified. Per-base quality was not reported, and no clone a single base away is much larger than it. For repertoire sequencing, TCR beta CDR3 regions were amplified from RNA transcripts. HTBI primers and the Qiagen OneStep RT-PCR kit were used in a first-round RT-PCR, which was followed by a second-round multiplex PCR, size selection and purification. Libraries were sequenced on an Illumina HiSeq2000 using paired-end 100 bp reads. In the paper's pipeline: SOAPnuke was used to process the reads, throwing out any read that had adapters, had uncalled bases, had a mean Phred below 15, or lacked an exact constant-primer or identifier match. COPE v1.2.5 was used to merge the high-quality paired reads. Each unique nucleotide sequence was treated as a clonotype, and MiTCR v1.1 was used to align the clonotypes to the IMGT TRB V, D and J references. The analysis was limited to V-J combinations with a frequency above 0.0001, which together covered 98% to 99.2% of repertoires. For each V-J combination, a TCR clonal expansion and chaos score was defined as the ratio of F50 clonal expansion to chaos observed in the TCRdist matrix. Welch's t-statistics and random forest were used to reduce features to over ten V-J combinations, which were fed into a naive Bayes classifier. Thyroid-blood repertoire similarity was quantified with the Morisita-Horn index. TCRdb reworked the public reads: Q25 trimming with fastp, MiXCR clone assembly, productive beta chains retained. Every distinct CDR3 protein forms one entry, paired with its most common genes and DNA. These V and J calls are TCRdb output, not the study's own analysis. This sample holds about 700,000 distinct CDR3 sequences; roughly 41% were observed only once. 3% to 3.5% of the sample is held by the ten biggest clonotypes.

V drops 1 base and J drops 8 bases, leaving 11 bases in between. The germline V gene encodes CDR1 MGHDK and CDR2 SYGVNS. There are 13 amino acids in the CDR3, from cysteine to phenylalanine inclusive. The sequence is cut down to CDR3 DNA, 39 bases in frame from base 1. Input material: peripheral blood. This sequence originates from an adult man with Graves' ophthalmopathy. In this chain, TRBV25-1 is recombined with TRBJ1-2, with the D gene call left open. Here the CDR3 is given as CASSEFGNGGYTF. The nucleotides are TGTGCCAGCAGTGAATTCGGCAACGGAGGCTACACCTTC.